The 8 T cell receptor beta chains reported below all come from one sample, sequenced in a study of T cell responses to AZD1222 COVID-19 vaccine. Sequencing was performed with immunoSEQ multiplex PCR; in TCRdb, only in-frame clones are kept and a portion is missing. The data show some 130,000 clones, approximately 85% seen once. The sample consisted of peripheral blood, taken on day 0 of AZD1222 vaccination. The receptors stem from an adult in good health.

The chain uses TRBV29-1 and TRBJ1-2, with 9 positions matching TRBD1. CDR1 is SQVTM, CDR2 ANQGSEA, per germline. Unmatched junction bases numbered 7, after V lost 7 bases and J lost 10 bases. The CDR3 runs 11 residues. CDR3 sequence (DNA): TGCAGCGGCGGGACAGGGTCTGACTACACCTTC. This gives the protein CSGGTGSDYTF.

The chain carries TRBV11-3 and TRBJ1-4; D possibly corresponds to TRBD1 (5 bases). The CDR3 covers 14 residues. Germline lookup yields CDR1 SGHNT and CDR2 YENEEA. The V gene lost 6 bases and the J gene lost 0 bases, with 8 bases spanning the gap. CDR3 loop: CASRRRATNEKLFF. The CDR3 DNA reads TGTGCCAGCAGACGCAGGGCAACTAATGAAAAACTGTTTTTT.

This clone occurred a few times. The chain combines TRBV7-8 with TRBJ2-5, with 9 bases fitting TRBD2. The germline CDR1 and CDR2 sequences are SGHVS and FQNEAQ. This CDR3 region has 15 residues. With V trimmed by 4 bases and J by 1 base, 4 bases remained unmatched. The CDR3 DNA reads TGTGCCAGCAGCTATAGCGGGGGCATCCAAGAGACCCAGTACTTC. Protein: CASSYSGGIQETQYF.

The V and J genes are TRBV9 and TRBJ2-3; 11 nucleotides agree with TRBD2. Germline V gene data show CDR1 as SGDLS and CDR2 as YYNGEE. The CDR3 length is 17 residues. J gave up 5 bases and V 0 bases, and 8 bases lay outside the gene matches. In DNA form, the CDR3 reads TGTGCCAGCAGCGTAGGGGCTCTAGCGGGAGGTGGAGATACGCAGTATTTT. Protein sequence: CASSVGALAGGGDTQYF.

The genes are TRBV24-1 and TRBJ2-7; TRBD1 aligns across 8 bases. The V gene's germline CDR1 is KGHDR and CDR2 SFDVKD. The V segment lost 5 bases and the J segment 4 bases; nucleotides outside the gene matches: 3. This CDR3 spans 13 amino acids. Here the CDR3 DNA reads TGTGCCACCAGTGCAGGGGGCGAATACGAGCAGTACTTC. Protein sequence: CATSAGGEYEQYF.

With regard to this clone: The same CDR3 is also encoded by other DNA sequences in this sample. The chain joins TRBV24-1 to TRBJ1-2; possible D gene TRBD1, 6 bases. CDR1 KGHDR and CDR2 SFDVKD come from the germline V gene. Trimming cost V 4 bases and J 2 bases, with 10 bases left between them. The CDR3 has 14 residues. The CDR3 is CATSEGGTNYGYTF. CDR3 DNA sequence: TGTGCCACCAGTGAAGGGGGGACGAACTATGGCTACACCTTC.

V is TRBV6-7 and J is TRBJ2-7, with unresolved D. TRBV6-7 is known as an ORF, though its function is uncertain. Trimming took off 9 bases at V and 3 bases at J, with 9 bases between the two ends. The CDR3 spans 11 residues. The CDR3 sequence: CARRPIYEQYF. CDR3 in DNA: TGTGCCAGACGCCCCATCTACGAGCAGTACTTC.

The V call is TRBV30, the J call TRBJ1-3, with no clear D. Germline assignment: CDR1 GTSNPN and CDR2 SVGIG (reference sequence). The CDR3 runs to 14 residues. V gave up 3 bases and J gave up 4 bases, with 13 bases separating them. CDR3 in amino acids: CAWRDEAQGNTIYF. The CDR3 region has the DNA TGTGCCTGGAGGGACGAGGCGCAAGGAAACACCATATATTTT.